This T cell receptor (beta chain) was identified during a study of blood T cell repertoires in COVID-19. Overall study context: T cells, B-cell-depleted T cells, or PBMCs supplied cDNA or gDNA.

The CDR3 consists of 18 residues. Deletions cut 0 bases from V and 4 bases from J, with 22 bases between. Germline V lookup: CDR1 LNHNV, CDR2 YYDKDF (reference sequence). Sequencing was performed with immunoSEQ multiplex PCR; in TCRdb, only in-frame clones are kept and a portion is missing. The table has under 75,000 clones, 80% seen once; the top ten hold about 7.1%. This clone was seen a single time. This TCR was recovered from a man in his sixties with acute or convalescent COVID-19. Sequenced sample: peripheral blood. The chain is built from TRBV15 and TRBJ2-7; the D gene is possibly TRBD1 (6 bases). The CDR3 DNA sequence: TGTGCCACCAGCAGAGATCGAGGGTCCCGGGACAAGGAATACGAGCAGTACTTC. As protein: CATSRDRGSRDKEYEQYF.